The entry that follows covers one T cell receptor (beta chain) sequence. The source of the sample is a study of blood T cell repertoires in COVID-19. Study as a whole: COVID-19 samples collected from the United States, Italy and Spain covered acute and convalescent phases. Sample material is recorded as cDNA or gDNA derived from T cells, B-cell-depleted T cells, or PBMCs.

TCRdb's table, derived via immunoSEQ multiplex PCR, lists solely in-frame clones and lacks some. The profile shows about 150,000 clones, about 85% of them singletons. The CDR3 runs to 13 residues. CDR1 SGHTA and CDR2 FQGNSA come from the germline V gene. Trimming cost V 5 bases and J 10 bases; bases outside gene matches: 4. Sequencing was done on a sample of peripheral blood. This sequence originates from a human donor with acute or convalescent COVID-19. The donor label of this sample is uncertain. This chain joins TRBV7-2 and TRBJ2-4; TRBD1 aligns across 11 bases. The CDR3 DNA reads as TGTGCCAGCAGCCTGGACAGGGGGCGAATTCAGTACTTC. It is translated as CASSLDRGRIQYF.